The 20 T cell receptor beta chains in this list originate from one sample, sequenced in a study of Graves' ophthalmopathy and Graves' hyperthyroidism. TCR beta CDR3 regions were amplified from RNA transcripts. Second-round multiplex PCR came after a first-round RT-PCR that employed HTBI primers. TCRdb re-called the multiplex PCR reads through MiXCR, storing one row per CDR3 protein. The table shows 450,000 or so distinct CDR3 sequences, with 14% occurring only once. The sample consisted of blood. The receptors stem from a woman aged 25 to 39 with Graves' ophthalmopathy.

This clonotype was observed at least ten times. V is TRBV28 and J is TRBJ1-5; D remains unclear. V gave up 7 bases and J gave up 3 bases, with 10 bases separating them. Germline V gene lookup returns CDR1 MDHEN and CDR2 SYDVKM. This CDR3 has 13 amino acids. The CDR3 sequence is CASKGQNNQPQHF. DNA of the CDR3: TGTGCCAGCAAAGGCCAAAACAATCAGCCCCAGCATTTT. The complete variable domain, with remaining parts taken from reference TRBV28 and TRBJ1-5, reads DVKVTQSSRYLVKRTGEKVFLECVQDMDHENMFWYRQDPGLGLRLIYFSYDVKMKEKGDIPEGYSVSREKKERFSLILESASTNQTSMYLCASKGQNNQPQHFGDGTRLSIL.

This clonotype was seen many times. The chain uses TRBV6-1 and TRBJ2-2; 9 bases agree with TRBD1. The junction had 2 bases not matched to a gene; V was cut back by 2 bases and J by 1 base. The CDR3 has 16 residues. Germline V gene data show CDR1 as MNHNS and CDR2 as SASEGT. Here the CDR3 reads CASSELGQGNTGELFF. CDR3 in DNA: TGTGCCAGCAGTGAATTGGGACAGGGGAACACCGGGGAGCTGTTTTTT.

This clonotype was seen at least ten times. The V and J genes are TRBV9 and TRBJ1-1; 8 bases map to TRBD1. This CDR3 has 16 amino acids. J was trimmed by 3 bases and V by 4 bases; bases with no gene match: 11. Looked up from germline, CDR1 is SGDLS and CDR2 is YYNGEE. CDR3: CASSSGQGGSYTEAFF. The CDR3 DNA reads TGTGCCAGCAGCTCCGGACAGGGCGGTTCGTACACTGAAGCTTTCTTT.

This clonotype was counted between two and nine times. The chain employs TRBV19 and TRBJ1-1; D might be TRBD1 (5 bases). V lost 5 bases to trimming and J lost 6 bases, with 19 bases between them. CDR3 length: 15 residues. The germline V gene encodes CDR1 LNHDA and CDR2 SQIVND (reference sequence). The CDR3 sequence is CASSLGAGRRAEAFF. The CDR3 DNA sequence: TGTGCCAGTAGTCTCGGAGCGGGGCGCCGAGCTGAAGCTTTCTTT.

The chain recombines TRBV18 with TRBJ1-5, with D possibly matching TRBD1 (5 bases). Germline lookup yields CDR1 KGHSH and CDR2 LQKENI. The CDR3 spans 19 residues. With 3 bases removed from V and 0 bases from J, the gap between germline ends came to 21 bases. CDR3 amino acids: CASSPQRGRDPYSNQPQHF. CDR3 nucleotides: TGTGCCAGCTCACCCCAAAGGGGCCGGGACCCCTATAGCAATCAGCCCCAGCATTTT.

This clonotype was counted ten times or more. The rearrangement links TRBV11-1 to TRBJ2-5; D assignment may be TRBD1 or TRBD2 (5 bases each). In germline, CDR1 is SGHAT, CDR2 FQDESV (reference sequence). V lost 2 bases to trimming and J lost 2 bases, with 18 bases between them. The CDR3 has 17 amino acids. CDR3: CASSLIRGASSQETQYF. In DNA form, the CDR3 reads TGTGCCAGCAGCTTAATTCGTGGGGCTAGCAGTCAAGAGACCCAGTACTTC.

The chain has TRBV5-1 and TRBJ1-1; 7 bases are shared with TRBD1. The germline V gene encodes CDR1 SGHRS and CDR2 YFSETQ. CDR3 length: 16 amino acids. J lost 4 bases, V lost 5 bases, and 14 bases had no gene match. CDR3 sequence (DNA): TGCGCCAGCAGTCCCCGGGAGGGGCAGGGGGGCACTGAAGCTTTCTTT. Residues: CASSPREGQGGTEAFF.

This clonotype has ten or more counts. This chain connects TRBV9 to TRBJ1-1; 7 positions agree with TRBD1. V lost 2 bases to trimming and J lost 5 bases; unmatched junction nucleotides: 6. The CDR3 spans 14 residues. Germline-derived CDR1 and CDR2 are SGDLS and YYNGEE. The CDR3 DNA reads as TGTGCCAGCAGCGTTGAAGGGGGCCTAACTGAAGCTTTCTTT. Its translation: CASSVEGGLTEAFF. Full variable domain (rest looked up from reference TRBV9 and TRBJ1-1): DSGVTQTPKHLITATGQRVTLRCSPRSGDLSVYWYQQSLDQGLQFLIQYYNGEERAKGNILERFSAQQFPDLHSELNLSSLELGDSALYFCASSVEGGLTEAFFGQGTRLTVV.

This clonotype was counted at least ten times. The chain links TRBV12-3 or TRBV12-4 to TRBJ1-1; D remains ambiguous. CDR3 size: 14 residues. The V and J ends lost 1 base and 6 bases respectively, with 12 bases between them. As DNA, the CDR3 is TGTGCCAGCAGTTTAGGCTCACCTAATGCTGAAGCTTTCTTT. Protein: CASSLGSPNAEAFF.

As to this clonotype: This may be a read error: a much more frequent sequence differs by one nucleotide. This CDR3 reads CASSLMPGALDYEQYF. The CDR3 bases are TGTGCCAGCAGTTTAATGCCAGGGGCGCTTGACTACGAGCAGTACTTC. V is TRBV27 and J is TRBJ2-7; a possible D gene is TRBD1 (6 bases). Germline V gene data show CDR1 as MNHEY and CDR2 as SMNVEV (reference sequence). V was cut by 2 bases and J by 3 bases, with 17 bases left in between. The CDR3 length is 16 residues.

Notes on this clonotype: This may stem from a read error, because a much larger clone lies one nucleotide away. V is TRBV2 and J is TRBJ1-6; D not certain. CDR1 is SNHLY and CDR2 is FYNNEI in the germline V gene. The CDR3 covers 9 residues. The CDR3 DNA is TGTGCCAGCAGTTCACACCTCCACTTT. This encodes CASSSHLHF.

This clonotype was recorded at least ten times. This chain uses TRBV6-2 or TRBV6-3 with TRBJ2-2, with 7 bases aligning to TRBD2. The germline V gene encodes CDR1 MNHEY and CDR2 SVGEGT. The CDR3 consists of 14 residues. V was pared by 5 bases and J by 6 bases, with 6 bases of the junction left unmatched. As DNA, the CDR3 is TGTGCCAGCAGTCCCCTCCGGGAGGCCGGGGAGCTGTTTTTT. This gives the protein CASSPLREAGELFF.

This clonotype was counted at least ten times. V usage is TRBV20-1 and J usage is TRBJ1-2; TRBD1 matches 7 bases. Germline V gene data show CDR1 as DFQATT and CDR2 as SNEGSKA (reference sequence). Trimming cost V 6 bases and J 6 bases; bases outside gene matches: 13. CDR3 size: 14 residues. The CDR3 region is CSANGNRGSNGYTF. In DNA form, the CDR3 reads TGCAGTGCAAACGGGAACAGGGGTTCTAATGGCTACACCTTC.

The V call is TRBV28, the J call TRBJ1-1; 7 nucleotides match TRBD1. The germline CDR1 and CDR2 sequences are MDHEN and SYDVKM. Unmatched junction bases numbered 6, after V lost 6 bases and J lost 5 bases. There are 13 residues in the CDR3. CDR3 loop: CASRDRAETEAFF. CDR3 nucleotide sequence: TGTGCCAGCAGAGACAGGGCGGAGACTGAAGCTTTCTTT.

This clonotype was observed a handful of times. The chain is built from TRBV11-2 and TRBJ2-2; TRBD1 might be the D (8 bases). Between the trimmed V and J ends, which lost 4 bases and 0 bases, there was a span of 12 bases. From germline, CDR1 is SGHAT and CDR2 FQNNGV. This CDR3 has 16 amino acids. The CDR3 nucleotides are TGTGCCAGCAGCTCAACAGGGGGGGCGAACACCGGGGAGCTGTTTTTT. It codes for CASSSTGGANTGELFF.

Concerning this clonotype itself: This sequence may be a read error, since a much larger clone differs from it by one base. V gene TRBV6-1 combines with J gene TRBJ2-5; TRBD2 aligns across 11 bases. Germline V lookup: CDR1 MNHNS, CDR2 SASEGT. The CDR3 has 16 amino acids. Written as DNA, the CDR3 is TGTGCCAGCAGCCCGGGACTAGCGGATTCCGGAGAGGCCCAGTACTTC. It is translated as CASSPGLADSGEAQYF.

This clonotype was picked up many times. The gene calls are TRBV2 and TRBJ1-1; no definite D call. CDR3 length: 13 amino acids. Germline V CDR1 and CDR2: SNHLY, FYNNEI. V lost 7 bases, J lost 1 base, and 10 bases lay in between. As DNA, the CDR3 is TGTGCCAGCAAGCGGGGAGGGAACACTGAAGCTTTCTTT. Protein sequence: CASKRGGNTEAFF.

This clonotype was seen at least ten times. CDR3 bases: TGTGCCAGCAGCATCAGTAGGCTACTGAACACCGGGGAGCTGTTTTTT. It codes for CASSISRLLNTGELFF. The chain joins TRBV25-1 to TRBJ2-2; the D is unclear. CDR3 length equals 16 residues. V was pared by 6 bases and J by 1 base, with 15 bases between. Germline V gives CDR1 MGHDK, CDR2 SYGVNS.

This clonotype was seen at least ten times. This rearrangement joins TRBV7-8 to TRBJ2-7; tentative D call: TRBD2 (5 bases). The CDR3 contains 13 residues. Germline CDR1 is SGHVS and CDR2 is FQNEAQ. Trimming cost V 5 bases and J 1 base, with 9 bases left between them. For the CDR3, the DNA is TGTGCCAGCAGCACTCGGGGATCCTACGAGCAGTACTTC. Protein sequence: CASSTRGSYEQYF.

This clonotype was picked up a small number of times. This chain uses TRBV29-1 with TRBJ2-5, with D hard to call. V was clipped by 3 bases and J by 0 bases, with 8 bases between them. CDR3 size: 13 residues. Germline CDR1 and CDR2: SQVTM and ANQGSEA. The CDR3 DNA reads TGCAGCGTTGATCGCCGGGACCAAGAGACCCAGTACTTC. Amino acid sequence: CSVDRRDQETQYF.